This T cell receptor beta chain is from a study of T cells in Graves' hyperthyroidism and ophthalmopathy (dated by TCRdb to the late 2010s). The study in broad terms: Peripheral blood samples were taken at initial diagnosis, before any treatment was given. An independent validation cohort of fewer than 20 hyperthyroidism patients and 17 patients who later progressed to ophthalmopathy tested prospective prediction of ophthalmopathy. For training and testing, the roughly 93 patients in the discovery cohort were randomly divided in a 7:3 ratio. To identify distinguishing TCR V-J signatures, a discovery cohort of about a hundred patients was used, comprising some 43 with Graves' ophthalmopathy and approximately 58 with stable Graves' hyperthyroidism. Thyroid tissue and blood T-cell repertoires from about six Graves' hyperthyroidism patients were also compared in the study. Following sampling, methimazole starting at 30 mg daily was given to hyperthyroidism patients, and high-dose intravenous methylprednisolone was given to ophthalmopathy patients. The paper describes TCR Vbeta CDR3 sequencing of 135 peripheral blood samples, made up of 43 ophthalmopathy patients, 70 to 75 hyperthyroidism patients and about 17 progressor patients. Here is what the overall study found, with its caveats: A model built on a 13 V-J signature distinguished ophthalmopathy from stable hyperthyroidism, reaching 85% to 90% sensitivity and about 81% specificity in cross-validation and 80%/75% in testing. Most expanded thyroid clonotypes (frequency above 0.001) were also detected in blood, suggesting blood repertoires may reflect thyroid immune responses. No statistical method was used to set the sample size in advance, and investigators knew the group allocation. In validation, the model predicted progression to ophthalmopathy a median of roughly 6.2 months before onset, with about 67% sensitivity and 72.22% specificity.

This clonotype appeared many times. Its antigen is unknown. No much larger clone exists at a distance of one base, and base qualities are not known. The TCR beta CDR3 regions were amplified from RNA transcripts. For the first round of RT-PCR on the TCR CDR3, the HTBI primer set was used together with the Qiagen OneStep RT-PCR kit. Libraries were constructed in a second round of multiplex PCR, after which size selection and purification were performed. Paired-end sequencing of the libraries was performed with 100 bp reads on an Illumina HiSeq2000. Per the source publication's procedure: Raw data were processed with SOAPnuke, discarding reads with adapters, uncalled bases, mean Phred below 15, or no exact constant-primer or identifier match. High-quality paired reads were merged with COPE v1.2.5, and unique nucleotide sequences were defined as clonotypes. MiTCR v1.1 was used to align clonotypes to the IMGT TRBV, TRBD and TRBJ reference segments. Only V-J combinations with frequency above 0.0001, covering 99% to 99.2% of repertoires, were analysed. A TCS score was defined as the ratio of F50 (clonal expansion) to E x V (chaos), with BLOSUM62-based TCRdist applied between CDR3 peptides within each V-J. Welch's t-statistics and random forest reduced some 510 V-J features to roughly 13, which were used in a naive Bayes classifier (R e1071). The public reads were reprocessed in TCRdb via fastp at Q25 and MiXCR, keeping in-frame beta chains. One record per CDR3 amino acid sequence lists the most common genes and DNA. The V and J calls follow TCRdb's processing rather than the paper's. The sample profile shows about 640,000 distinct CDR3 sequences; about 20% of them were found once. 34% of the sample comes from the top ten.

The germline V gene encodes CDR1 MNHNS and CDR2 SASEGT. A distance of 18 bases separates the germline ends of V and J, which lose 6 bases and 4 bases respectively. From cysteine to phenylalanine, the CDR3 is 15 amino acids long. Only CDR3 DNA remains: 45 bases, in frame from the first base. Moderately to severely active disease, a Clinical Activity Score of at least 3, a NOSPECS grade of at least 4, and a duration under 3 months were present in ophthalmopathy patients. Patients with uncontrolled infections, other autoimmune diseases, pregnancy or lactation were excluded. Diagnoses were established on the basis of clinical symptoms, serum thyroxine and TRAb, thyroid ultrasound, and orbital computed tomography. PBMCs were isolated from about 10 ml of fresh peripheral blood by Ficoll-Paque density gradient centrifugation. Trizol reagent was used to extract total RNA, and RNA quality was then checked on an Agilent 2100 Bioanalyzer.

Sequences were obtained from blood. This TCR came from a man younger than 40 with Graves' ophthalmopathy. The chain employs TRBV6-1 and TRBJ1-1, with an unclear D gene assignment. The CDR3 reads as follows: CASRKNRGSGTEAFF. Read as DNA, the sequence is TGTGCCAGCAGGAAAAACCGGGGAAGCGGCACTGAAGCTTTCTTT.